This T cell receptor beta chain emerged from a study of PD-L1 blockade in urothelial cancer. Here immunoSEQ multiplex PCR was the method, and the copy in TCRdb shows in-frame clones only, minus some. Of 50,000 or so clones listed, 70% to 80% are singletons. The junction had 8 bases not matched to a gene; V was cut back by 3 bases and J by 8 bases. Germline V CDR1 and CDR2: KGHSH, LQKENI. The CDR3 contains 15 residues. Source: PBMCs, taken around atezolizumab (anti-PD-L1) treatment. This TCR came from a man between 70 and 80 years old with urothelial cancer. The chain is built from TRBV18 and TRBJ2-1, with 9 bases aligning to TRBD2. DNA for the CDR3: TGTGCCAGCTCACCTTCTAGCGGGATTCGGGATGAGCAGTTCTTC. This codes for CASSPSSGIRDEQFF.